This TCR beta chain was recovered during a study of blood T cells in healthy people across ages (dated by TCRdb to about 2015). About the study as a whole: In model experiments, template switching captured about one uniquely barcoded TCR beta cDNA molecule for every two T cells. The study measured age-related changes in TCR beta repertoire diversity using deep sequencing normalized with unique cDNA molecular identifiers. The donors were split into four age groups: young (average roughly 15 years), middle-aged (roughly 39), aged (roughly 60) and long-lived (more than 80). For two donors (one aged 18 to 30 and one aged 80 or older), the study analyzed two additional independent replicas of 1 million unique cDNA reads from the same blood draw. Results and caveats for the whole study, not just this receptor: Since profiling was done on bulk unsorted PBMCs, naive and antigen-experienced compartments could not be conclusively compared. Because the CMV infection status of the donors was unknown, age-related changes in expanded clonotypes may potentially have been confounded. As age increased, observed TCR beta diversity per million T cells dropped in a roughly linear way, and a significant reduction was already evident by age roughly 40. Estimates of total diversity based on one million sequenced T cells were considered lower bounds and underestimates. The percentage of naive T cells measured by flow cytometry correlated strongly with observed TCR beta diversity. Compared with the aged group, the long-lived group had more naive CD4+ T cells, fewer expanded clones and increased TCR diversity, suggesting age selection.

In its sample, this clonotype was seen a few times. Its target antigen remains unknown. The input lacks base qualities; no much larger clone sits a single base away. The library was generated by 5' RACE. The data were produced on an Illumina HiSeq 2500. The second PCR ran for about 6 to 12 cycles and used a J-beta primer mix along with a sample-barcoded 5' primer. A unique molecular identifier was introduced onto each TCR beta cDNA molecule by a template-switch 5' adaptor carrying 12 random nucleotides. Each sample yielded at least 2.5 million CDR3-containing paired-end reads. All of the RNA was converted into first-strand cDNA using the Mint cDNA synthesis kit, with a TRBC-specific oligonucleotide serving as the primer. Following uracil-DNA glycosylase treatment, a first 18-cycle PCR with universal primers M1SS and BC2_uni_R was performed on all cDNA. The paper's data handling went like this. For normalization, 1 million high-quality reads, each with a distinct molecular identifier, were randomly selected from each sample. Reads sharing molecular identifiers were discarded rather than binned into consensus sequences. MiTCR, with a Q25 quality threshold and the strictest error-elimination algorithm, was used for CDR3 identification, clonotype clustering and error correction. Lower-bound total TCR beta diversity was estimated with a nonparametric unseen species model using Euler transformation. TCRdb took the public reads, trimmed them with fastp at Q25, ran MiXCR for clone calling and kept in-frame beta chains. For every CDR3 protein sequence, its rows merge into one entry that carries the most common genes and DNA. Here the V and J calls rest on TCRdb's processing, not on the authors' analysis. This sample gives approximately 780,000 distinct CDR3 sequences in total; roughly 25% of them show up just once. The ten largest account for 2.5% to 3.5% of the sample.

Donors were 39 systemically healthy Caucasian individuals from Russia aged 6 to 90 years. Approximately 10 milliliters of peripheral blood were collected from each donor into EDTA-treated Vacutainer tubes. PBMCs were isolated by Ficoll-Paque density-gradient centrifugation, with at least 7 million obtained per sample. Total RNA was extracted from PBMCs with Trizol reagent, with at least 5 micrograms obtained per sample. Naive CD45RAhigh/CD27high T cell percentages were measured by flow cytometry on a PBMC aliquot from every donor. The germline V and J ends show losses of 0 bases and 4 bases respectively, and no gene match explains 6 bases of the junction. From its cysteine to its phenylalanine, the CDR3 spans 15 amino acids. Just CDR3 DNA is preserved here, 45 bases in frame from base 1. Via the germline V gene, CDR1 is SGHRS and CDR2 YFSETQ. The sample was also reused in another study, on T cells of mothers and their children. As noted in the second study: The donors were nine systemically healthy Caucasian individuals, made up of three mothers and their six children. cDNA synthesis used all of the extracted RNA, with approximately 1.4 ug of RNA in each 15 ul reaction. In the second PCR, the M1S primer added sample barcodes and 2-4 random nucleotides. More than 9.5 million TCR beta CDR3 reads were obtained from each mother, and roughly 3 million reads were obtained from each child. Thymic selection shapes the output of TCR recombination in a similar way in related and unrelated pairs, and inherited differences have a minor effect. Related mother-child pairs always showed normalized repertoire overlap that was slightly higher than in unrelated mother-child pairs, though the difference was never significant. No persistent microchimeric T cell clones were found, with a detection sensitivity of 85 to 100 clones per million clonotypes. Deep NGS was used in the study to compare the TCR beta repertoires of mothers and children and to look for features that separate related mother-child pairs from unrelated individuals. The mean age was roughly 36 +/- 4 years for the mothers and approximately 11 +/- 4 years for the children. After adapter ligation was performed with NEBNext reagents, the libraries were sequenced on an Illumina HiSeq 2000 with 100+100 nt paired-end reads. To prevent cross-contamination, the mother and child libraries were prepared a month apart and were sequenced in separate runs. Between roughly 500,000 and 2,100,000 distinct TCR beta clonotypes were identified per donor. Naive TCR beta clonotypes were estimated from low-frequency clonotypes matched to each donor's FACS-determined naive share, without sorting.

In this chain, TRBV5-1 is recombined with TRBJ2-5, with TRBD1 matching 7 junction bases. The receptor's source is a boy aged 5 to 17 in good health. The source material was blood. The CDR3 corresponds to CASSLGNRGRETQYF. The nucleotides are TGCGCCAGCAGCTTGGGTAACAGGGGCCGAGAGACCCAGTACTTC.